A selection of T cell receptor beta chains follows, all from one sample in a study of blood T cell repertoires in COVID-19. Clones were sequenced by immunoSEQ multiplex PCR, and TCRdb holds only the in-frame ones, with some missing. The sample consists of 440,000 or so clones, about 91% of them appearing once. The sequenced sample consisted of peripheral blood. The receptors come from a woman aged 40 to 50 with COVID-19, enrolled during active disease. CDR3s include the opening cysteine and the closing phenylalanine or tryptophan. D genes are given only for firm matches. Not every row has a clone size; where given, it reads once, few, many or a size class.

d_gene: TRBD1; abundance: once; v_gene: TRBV5-1; j_gene: TRBJ2-7; CDR3aa: CASSLRQGNEQYF; CDR3nt: TGCGCCAGCAGCCTCCGACAGGGTAACGAGCAGTACTTC
d_gene: TRBD1; abundance: -; v_gene: TRBV28; j_gene: TRBJ2-7; CDR3aa: CASHQPRGQGIYEQYF; CDR3nt: TGTGCCAGCCACCAGCCCCGGGGACAGGGCATCTACGAGCAGTACTTC
d_gene: TRBD1; abundance: -; v_gene: TRBV9; j_gene: TRBJ2-2; CDR3aa: CASSAVIGTGPTGELFF; CDR3nt: TGTGCCAGCAGCGCTGTGATCGGGACAGGGCCCACCGGGGAGCTGTTTTTT
d_gene: TRBD1; abundance: -; v_gene: TRBV30; j_gene: TRBJ2-1; CDR3aa: CAWAGTGVYNEQFF; CDR3nt: TGTGCCTGGGCCGGGACAGGGGTTTACAATGAGCAGTTCTTC
d_gene: -; abundance: -; v_gene: TRBV12-3/TRBV12-4; j_gene: TRBJ2-7; CDR3aa: CASSGGEQYF; CDR3nt: TGTGCCAGCAGTGGCGGAGAGCAGTACTTC
d_gene: TRBD2; abundance: -; v_gene: TRBV28; j_gene: TRBJ2-7; CDR3aa: CASSWTSEAYEQYF; CDR3nt: TGTGCCAGCAGTTGGACTAGCGAAGCCTACGAGCAGTACTTC
d_gene: TRBD1; abundance: -; v_gene: TRBV10-3; j_gene: TRBJ1-4; CDR3aa: CAISPTGVNEKLFF; CDR3nt: TGTGCCATCAGTCCGACAGGGGTAAATGAAAAACTGTTTTTT
d_gene: -; abundance: -; v_gene: TRBV10-3; j_gene: TRBJ2-7; CDR3aa: CAISGGDARYEQYF; CDR3nt: TGTGCCATCAGTGGGGGGGATGCCCGCTACGAGCAGTACTTC
d_gene: TRBD1; abundance: -; v_gene: TRBV11-2; j_gene: TRBJ1-1; CDR3aa: CASRDRDVGNTEAFF; CDR3nt: TGTGCCAGCAGAGACAGGGACGTCGGCAACACTGAAGCTTTCTTT
d_gene: TRBD1; abundance: -; v_gene: TRBV7-9; j_gene: TRBJ1-1; CDR3aa: CASSPGAGGRLYTEAFF; CDR3nt: TGTGCCAGCAGCCCGGGGGCAGGGGGTCGGTTGTACACTGAAGCTTTCTTT
d_gene: TRBD2; abundance: -; v_gene: TRBV5-1; j_gene: TRBJ2-2; CDR3aa: CASSLGLAGGLNTGELFF; CDR3nt: TGCGCCAGCAGCTTGGGACTAGCGGGAGGGCTGAACACCGGGGAGCTGTTTTTT
d_gene: TRBD1; abundance: -; v_gene: TRBV7-9; j_gene: TRBJ1-1; CDR3aa: CASSPTRRQGVAAEAFF; CDR3nt: TGTGCCAGCAGCCCGACCCGGAGACAGGGGGTAGCCGCTGAAGCTTTCTTT
d_gene: -; abundance: -; v_gene: TRBV18; j_gene: TRBJ1-5; CDR3aa: CASSPETQGVSQPQHF; CDR3nt: TGTGCCAGCTCACCGGAAACACAGGGAGTAAGTCAGCCCCAGCATTTT
d_gene: -; abundance: -; v_gene: TRBV6-4; j_gene: TRBJ1-5; CDR3aa: CASSEGVGQPQHF; CDR3nt: TGTGCCAGCAGTGAAGGGGTAGGTCAGCCCCAGCATTTT
d_gene: -; abundance: few; v_gene: TRBV27; j_gene: TRBJ1-4; CDR3aa: CASRAPGGAYNEKLFF; CDR3nt: TGTGCCAGCAGGGCGCCGGGGGGGGCCTATAATGAAAAACTGTTTTTT
d_gene: -; abundance: -; v_gene: TRBV18; j_gene: TRBJ2-2; CDR3aa: CASSRPNTGELFF; CDR3nt: TGTGCCAGCTCACGGCCAAACACCGGGGAGCTGTTTTTT
d_gene: -; abundance: -; v_gene: TRBV9; j_gene: TRBJ2-1; CDR3aa: CASSLHPQDEQFF; CDR3nt: TGTGCCAGCAGCCTTCACCCACAGGATGAGCAGTTCTTC
d_gene: -; abundance: -; v_gene: TRBV29-1; j_gene: TRBJ1-1; CDR3aa: CSASIQGRNTEAFF; CDR3nt: TGCAGCGCCAGCATCCAGGGAAGAAACACTGAAGCTTTCTTT
d_gene: -; abundance: -; v_gene: TRBV11-2; j_gene: TRBJ1-5; CDR3aa: CASSLGQISNQPQHF; CDR3nt: TGTGCCAGCAGCTTGGGGCAGATTAGCAATCAGCCCCAGCATTTT
d_gene: TRBD1; abundance: -; v_gene: TRBV14; j_gene: TRBJ1-1; CDR3aa: CASSHRGQGPEAFF; CDR3nt: TGTGCCAGCAGCCACCGGGGACAGGGCCCTGAAGCTTTCTTT
d_gene: TRBD1; abundance: -; v_gene: TRBV28; j_gene: TRBJ1-5; CDR3aa: CASSLHRGEGQPQHF; CDR3nt: TGTGCCAGCAGTTTACACAGGGGAGAAGGTCAGCCCCAGCATTTT
d_gene: TRBD2; abundance: -; v_gene: TRBV18; j_gene: TRBJ2-3; CDR3aa: CASSLSGRAWTDTQYF; CDR3nt: TGTGCCAGCTCACTTAGCGGGAGGGCCTGGACAGATACGCAGTATTTT
d_gene: TRBD2; abundance: once; v_gene: TRBV7-2; j_gene: TRBJ2-3; CDR3aa: CASRLKAGGGADTQYF; CDR3nt: TGTGCCAGCAGGTTGAAAGCGGGAGGTGGCGCAGATACGCAGTATTTT
d_gene: -; abundance: -; v_gene: TRBV27; j_gene: TRBJ1-4; CDR3aa: CATAVQMSFNEKLFF; CDR3nt: TGTGCCACCGCCGTACAGATGTCGTTTAATGAAAAACTGTTTTTT
d_gene: TRBD1; abundance: -; v_gene: TRBV28; j_gene: TRBJ2-7; CDR3aa: CASSLPGQGTYEQYF; CDR3nt: TGTGCCAGCAGTTTGCCGGGACAGGGGACCTACGAGCAGTACTTC
d_gene: -; abundance: -; v_gene: TRBV29-1; j_gene: TRBJ1-5; CDR3aa: CSVTLGLGGNQPQHF; CDR3nt: TGCAGCGTAACATTAGGGTTAGGGGGCAATCAGCCCCAGCATTTT
d_gene: -; abundance: -; v_gene: TRBV7-9; j_gene: TRBJ2-7; CDR3aa: CASSLREIPYEQYF; CDR3nt: TGTGCCAGCAGCTTAAGGGAGATCCCCTACGAGCAGTACTTC
d_gene: TRBD1; abundance: few; v_gene: TRBV4-1; j_gene: TRBJ1-5; CDR3aa: CASSQQGASQPQHF; CDR3nt: TGCGCCAGCAGCCAACAGGGGGCTAGCCAGCCCCAGCATTTT
d_gene: -; abundance: -; v_gene: TRBV30; j_gene: TRBJ1-5; CDR3aa: CAWSGGIILNQPQHF; CDR3nt: TGTGCCTGGAGTGGCGGGATAATACTCAATCAGCCCCAGCATTTT
d_gene: -; abundance: -; v_gene: TRBV6-1; j_gene: TRBJ2-3; CDR3aa: CASTPRGTDTQYF; CDR3nt: TGTGCCAGCACCCCGCGGGGCACAGATACGCAGTATTTT
d_gene: TRBD1; abundance: -; v_gene: TRBV27; j_gene: TRBJ1-6; CDR3aa: CASRLRQGANDNSPLHF; CDR3nt: TGTGCCAGCAGACTAAGACAGGGGGCAAATGATAATTCACCCCTCCACTTT
d_gene: TRBD1; abundance: -; v_gene: TRBV6-5; j_gene: TRBJ1-5; CDR3aa: CASIGTGIPRRF; CDR3nt: TGTGCCAGCATTGGGACAGGGATTCCAAGGCGTTTT
d_gene: -; abundance: -; v_gene: TRBV3-1/TRBV3-2; j_gene: TRBJ1-4; CDR3aa: CASSQGGKLFF; CDR3nt: TGTGCCAGCAGCCAAGGCGGAAAACTGTTTTTT
d_gene: -; abundance: -; v_gene: TRBV19; j_gene: TRBJ1-2; CDR3aa: CASSIGSGGASNYGYTF; CDR3nt: TGTGCCAGTAGTATAGGATCTGGCGGAGCCTCTAACTATGGCTACACCTTC
d_gene: -; abundance: -; v_gene: TRBV7-3; j_gene: TRBJ1-1; CDR3aa: CASSKDRNTEAFF; CDR3nt: TGTGCCAGCAGCAAGGACAGGAACACTGAAGCTTTCTTT
d_gene: -; abundance: once; v_gene: TRBV10-3; j_gene: TRBJ2-2; CDR3aa: CAITGTRTNTGELFF; CDR3nt: TGTGCCATCACCGGGACACGTACGAACACCGGGGAGCTGTTTTTT
d_gene: -; abundance: -; v_gene: TRBV30; j_gene: TRBJ1-1; CDR3aa: CAWSVRENTEAFF; CDR3nt: TGTGCCTGGAGTGTACGGGAGAACACTGAAGCTTTCTTT
d_gene: TRBD1; abundance: -; v_gene: TRBV19; j_gene: TRBJ2-7; CDR3aa: CASTNTPTGTGGNEQYF; CDR3nt: TGTGCCAGTACAAACACCCCTACCGGGACAGGGGGCAACGAGCAGTACTTC
d_gene: -; abundance: -; v_gene: TRBV10-3; j_gene: TRBJ1-2; CDR3aa: CAISESLGGNYGYTF; CDR3nt: TGTGCCATCAGTGAGTCGCTGGGGGGTAACTATGGCTACACCTTC
d_gene: TRBD1; abundance: -; v_gene: TRBV14; j_gene: TRBJ2-7; CDR3aa: CASSFRQGAGYEQYF; CDR3nt: TGTGCCAGCAGCTTTCGACAGGGGGCAGGTTACGAGCAGTACTTC
d_gene: -; abundance: -; v_gene: TRBV7-2; j_gene: TRBJ2-7; CDR3aa: CASSPDAQRQDEQYF; CDR3nt: TGTGCCAGCAGCCCGGACGCACAAAGACAGGACGAGCAGTACTTC
d_gene: -; abundance: -; v_gene: TRBV21-1; j_gene: TRBJ1-1; CDR3aa: CASSNRRVGTAAFF; CDR3nt: TGTGCCAGCAGCAATCGAAGGGTCGGGACTGCGGCTTTCTTT
d_gene: -; abundance: -; v_gene: TRBV7-9; j_gene: TRBJ2-5; CDR3aa: CASSLAASEETQYF; CDR3nt: TGTGCCAGCAGCTTAGCGGCTAGCGAGGAGACCCAGTACTTC
d_gene: -; abundance: -; v_gene: TRBV10-3; j_gene: TRBJ2-1; CDR3aa: CAISEWGTRSYNEQFF; CDR3nt: TGTGCCATCAGTGAGTGGGGCACCCGCTCCTACAATGAGCAGTTCTTC
d_gene: -; abundance: -; v_gene: TRBV25-1; j_gene: TRBJ1-1; CDR3aa: CASSDQREMNTEAFF; CDR3nt: TGTGCCAGCAGTGATCAGAGGGAGATGAACACTGAAGCTTTCTTT
d_gene: TRBD2; abundance: -; v_gene: TRBV4-3; j_gene: TRBJ2-7; CDR3aa: CASSQFETSSSSYEQYF; CDR3nt: TGCGCCAGCAGCCAATTCGAGACTAGCTCGAGCTCCTACGAGCAGTACTTC
d_gene: -; abundance: -; v_gene: TRBV12-3/TRBV12-4; j_gene: TRBJ1-1; CDR3aa: CASSWGGNTEAFF; CDR3nt: TGTGCCAGCAGTTGGGGCGGGAACACTGAAGCTTTCTTT
d_gene: TRBD1; abundance: once; v_gene: TRBV5-4; j_gene: TRBJ1-1; CDR3aa: CASSPGTGGVGTEAFF; CDR3nt: TGTGCCAGCAGCCCGGGGACAGGGGGAGTGGGGACTGAAGCTTTCTTT
d_gene: -; abundance: once; v_gene: TRBV4-3; j_gene: TRBJ1-3; CDR3aa: CASSQIPGGGNTIYF; CDR3nt: TGCGCCAGCAGCCAAATCCCGGGGGGTGGAAACACCATATATTTT
d_gene: TRBD1; abundance: few; v_gene: TRBV6-5; j_gene: TRBJ1-5; CDR3aa: CASSPTGGLNQPQHF; CDR3nt: TGTGCCAGCAGCCCCACAGGGGGTCTCAATCAGCCCCAGCATTTT
d_gene: TRBD2; abundance: -; v_gene: TRBV6-2/TRBV6-3; j_gene: TRBJ2-7; CDR3aa: CASTPSGGEQYF; CDR3nt: TGTGCCAGCACCCCCTCGGGGGGCGAGCAGTACTTC
d_gene: -; abundance: -; v_gene: TRBV27; j_gene: TRBJ1-2; CDR3aa: CASSFLDRRTYGYTF; CDR3nt: TGTGCCAGCAGTTTTCTGGACAGACGTACCTACGGCTACACCTTC
d_gene: -; abundance: -; v_gene: TRBV7-8; j_gene: TRBJ2-3; CDR3aa: CASSRGGLLSVNTQYF; CDR3nt: TGTGCCAGCAGCCGAGGCGGCCTCTTGTCGGTAAATACGCAGTATTTT
d_gene: -; abundance: -; v_gene: TRBV7-6; j_gene: TRBJ2-7; CDR3aa: CASSSRQYEQYF; CDR3nt: TGTGCCAGCAGCTCGAGACAATACGAGCAGTACTTC